This TCR beta chain was identified in a study of blood T cell repertoires in COVID-19. About the study: From the United States, Italy and Spain came samples of acute and convalescent COVID-19. T cells, B-cell-depleted T cells, or PBMCs provided the cDNA or gDNA that served as material.

Original processing methods: Quantification of nucleated cells was approximated via reference gene primer amplification. Produced via immunoSEQ multiplex PCR; TCRdb's table is partial and in-frame only. V, J and clone size are those of that table, while D and trimming were read from the DNA. The sample consists of 200,000 to 250,000 clones, around 80% of them appearing once. Trimming removed 2 bases at V and 2 bases at J, with 17 bases between. The CDR3 contains 17 residues. Germline V gene data show CDR1 as SNHLY and CDR2 as FYNNEI. The chain combines TRBV2 with TRBJ2-3, with D perhaps matching TRBD2 (6 bases). The sample taken for sequencing was peripheral blood. The sequence derives from a woman in her thirties or forties who had recovered from COVID-19. This CDR3 reads CASSENWVQRATDTQYF. The CDR3 DNA sequence: TGTGCCAGCAGTGAAAATTGGGTACAGCGGGCCACAGATACGCAGTATTTT.